These T cell receptor beta chains were read from a single sample in a study of cytomegalovirus exposure and HLA in healthy donors. Sequencing was performed with immunoSEQ multiplex PCR; in TCRdb, only in-frame clones are kept and a portion is missing. The sample includes roughly 190,000 clones, 60% to 80% seen only once; the top ten take roughly 3%. The sequenced sample consisted of PBMCs. All receptors derive from a female donor in good health and CMV-seronegative. Both conserved end residues are trimmed from each CDR3. A D gene is named only where the DNA matches it firmly. Clone sizes are given selectively: once, few, many, or a class where the clone is expanded.

CDR3aa,v_gene,abundance,d_gene
ATSRDLGGRRYEQY,TRBV15,-,TRBD2
ATSSGRGARGYT,TRBV15,-,-
ASSLEQRYSGNTIY,TRBV5-5,once,-
ASSPETGAYEQY,TRBV7-9,-,TRBD1
ASSLPSEGQETQY,TRBV28,-,-
ASAAGVGYGYT,TRBV4-2,few,-
ASSPMAGQVGDTQY,TRBV18,-,TRBD1
ASSLTASNTEAF,TRBV7-2,-,-
ASSMAGIETQY,TRBV19,-,-
ASSAQGQGVSEAF,TRBV2,-,TRBD1
ASSLTYLDEQY,TRBV7-8,-,-
ASSGGLADTDTQY,TRBV5-4,-,TRBD2
SVVKSPFLGQGIEVEAF,TRBV29-1,once,-
ASSLVVAGVADTQY,TRBV7-8,-,TRBD2
ASRPDGGGNTIY,TRBV13,-,-
ASREAGIETQY,TRBV7-3,-,TRBD2
ASTGYNEQF,TRBV2,-,-
ASSLGPKGSEKLF,TRBV5-1,-,-
ASSDRGTGELF,TRBV2,-,-
ASSTGHLNTEAF,TRBV7-8,-,-
ASRKTSGRASDTQY,TRBV2,-,TRBD2
ASSPRVQGSTEAF,TRBV6-6,-,-
ASSLRLAGVGELF,TRBV27,-,TRBD2
ASSVGGMFSEQY,TRBV9,-,-
SANPKEPGNTIY,TRBV29-1,-,-
ASSPPGGQGPIYGYT,TRBV18,-,TRBD1
ASSLAASGGATQY,TRBV27,once,TRBD2
ASSQDILITGQGYEQY,TRBV4-1,-,TRBD1
ASRKGGTGLREQY,TRBV27,-,TRBD1
ATSLSLTSYEQY,TRBV27,-,-
ASSISWSTGGTEAF,TRBV19,-,-
ASSSLAGGPNEQF,TRBV19,-,TRBD2
ASSKGQKTEAF,TRBV27,-,TRBD1
ASGLNEDTEAF,TRBV12-5,-,-
ASSRYAGGEIDTQY,TRBV19,-,TRBD2
ASTPTGDYGYT,TRBV7-3,few,TRBD1
ASSNNEKLF,TRBV2,-,-
ASSPGGQGTHQPQH,TRBV5-6,-,TRBD1
ASSYPGQGAGETQY,TRBV6-5,-,TRBD1
SVDRGPDTQY,TRBV29-1,-,TRBD1